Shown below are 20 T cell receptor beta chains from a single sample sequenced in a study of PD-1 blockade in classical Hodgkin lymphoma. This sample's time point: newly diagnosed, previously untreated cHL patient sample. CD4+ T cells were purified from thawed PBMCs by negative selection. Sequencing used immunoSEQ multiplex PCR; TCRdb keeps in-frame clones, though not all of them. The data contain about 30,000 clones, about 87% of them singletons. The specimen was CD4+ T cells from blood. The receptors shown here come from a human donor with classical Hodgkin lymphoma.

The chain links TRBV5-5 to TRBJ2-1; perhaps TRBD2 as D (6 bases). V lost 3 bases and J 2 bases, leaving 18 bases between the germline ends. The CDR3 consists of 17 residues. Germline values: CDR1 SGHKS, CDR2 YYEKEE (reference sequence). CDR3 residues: CASSWRGSFQAYNEQFF. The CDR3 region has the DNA TGTGCCAGCAGCTGGAGGGGTAGCTTTCAAGCCTACAATGAGCAGTTCTTC.

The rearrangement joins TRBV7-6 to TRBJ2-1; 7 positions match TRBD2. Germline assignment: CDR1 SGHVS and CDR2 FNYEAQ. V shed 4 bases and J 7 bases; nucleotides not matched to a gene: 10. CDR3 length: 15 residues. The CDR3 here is CASSSQFQRGNEQFF. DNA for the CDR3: TGTGCCAGCAGCTCCCAGTTTCAGCGGGGAAATGAGCAGTTCTTC.

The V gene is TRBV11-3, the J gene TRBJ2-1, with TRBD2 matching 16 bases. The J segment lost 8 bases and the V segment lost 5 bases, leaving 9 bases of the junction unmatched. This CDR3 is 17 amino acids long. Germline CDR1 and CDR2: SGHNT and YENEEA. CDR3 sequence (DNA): TGTGCCAGCAGCCTCCAGAAGGGACTAGCGGGGGGGCATGAGCAGTTCTTC. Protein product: CASSLQKGLAGGHEQFF.

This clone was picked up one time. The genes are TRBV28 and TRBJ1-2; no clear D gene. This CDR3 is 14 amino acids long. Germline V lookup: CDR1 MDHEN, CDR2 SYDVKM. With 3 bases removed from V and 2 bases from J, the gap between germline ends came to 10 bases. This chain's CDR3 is CASSFLWENYGYTF. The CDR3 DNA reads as TGTGCCAGCAGTTTCCTCTGGGAGAACTATGGCTACACCTTC.

This chain's CDR3 is CASGSLGSSTDTQYF. The CDR3 region has the DNA TGTGCCAGCGGGAGCCTCGGGAGTAGCACAGATACGCAGTATTTT. The chain couples TRBV6-5 to TRBJ2-3; a possible D gene is TRBD2 (6 bases). With 8 bases removed from V and 0 bases from J, the gap between germline ends came to 15 bases. The CDR3 is made up of 15 amino acids. Germline-derived CDR1 and CDR2 are MNHEY and SVGAGI.

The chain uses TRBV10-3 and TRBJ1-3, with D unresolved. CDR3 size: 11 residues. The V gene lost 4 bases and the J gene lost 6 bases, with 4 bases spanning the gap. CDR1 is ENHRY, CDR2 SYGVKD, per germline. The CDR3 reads CAISGPNTIYF. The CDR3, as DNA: TGTGCCATCAGTGGCCCAAACACCATATATTTT.

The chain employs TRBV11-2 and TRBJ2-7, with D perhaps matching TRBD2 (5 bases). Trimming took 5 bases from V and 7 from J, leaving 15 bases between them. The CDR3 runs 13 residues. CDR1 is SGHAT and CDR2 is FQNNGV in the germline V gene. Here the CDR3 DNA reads TGTGCCAGCAGCCTCGCCTTCACGGGGGAGCAGTACGTC. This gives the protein CASSLAFTGEQYV.

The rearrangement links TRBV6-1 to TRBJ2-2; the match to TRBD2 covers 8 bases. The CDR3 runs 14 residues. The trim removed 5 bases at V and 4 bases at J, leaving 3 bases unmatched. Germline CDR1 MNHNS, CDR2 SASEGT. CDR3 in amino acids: CASSRSGSTGELFF. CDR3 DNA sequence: TGTGCCAGCAGTAGAAGCGGGAGCACCGGGGAGCTGTTTTTT.

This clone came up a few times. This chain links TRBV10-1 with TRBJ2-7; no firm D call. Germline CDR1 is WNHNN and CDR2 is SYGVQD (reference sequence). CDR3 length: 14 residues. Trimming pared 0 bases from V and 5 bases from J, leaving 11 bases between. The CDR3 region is CASSESVLGHEQYF. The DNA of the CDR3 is TGCGCCAGCAGTGAGTCAGTCCTAGGTCACGAGCAGTACTTC.

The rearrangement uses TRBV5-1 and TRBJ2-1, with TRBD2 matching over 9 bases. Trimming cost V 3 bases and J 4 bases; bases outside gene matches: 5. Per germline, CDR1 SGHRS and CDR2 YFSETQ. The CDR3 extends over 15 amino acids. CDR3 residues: CASSSGTSSYNEQFF. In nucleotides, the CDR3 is TGCGCCAGCAGCTCCGGGACTAGCAGTTACAATGAGCAGTTCTTC. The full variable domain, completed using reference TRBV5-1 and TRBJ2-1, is KAGVTQTPRYLIKTRGQQVTLSCSPISGHRSVSWYQQTPGQGLQFLFEYFSETQRNKGNFPGRFSGRQFSNSRSEMNVSTLELGDSALYLCASSSGTSSYNEQFFGPGTRLTVL.

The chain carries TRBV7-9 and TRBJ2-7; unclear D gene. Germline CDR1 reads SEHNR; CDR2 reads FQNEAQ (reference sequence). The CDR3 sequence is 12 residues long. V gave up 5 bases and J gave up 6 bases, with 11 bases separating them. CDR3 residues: CASSTVFFEQYV. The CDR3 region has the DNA TGTGCCAGCAGCACCGTTTTTTTCGAGCAGTACGTC.

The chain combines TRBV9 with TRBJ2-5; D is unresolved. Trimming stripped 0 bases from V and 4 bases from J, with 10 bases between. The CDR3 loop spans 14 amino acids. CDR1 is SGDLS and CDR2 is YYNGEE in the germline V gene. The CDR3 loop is CASSVDGSSETQYF. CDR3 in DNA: TGTGCCAGCAGCGTAGACGGCTCCTCAGAGACCCAGTACTTC.

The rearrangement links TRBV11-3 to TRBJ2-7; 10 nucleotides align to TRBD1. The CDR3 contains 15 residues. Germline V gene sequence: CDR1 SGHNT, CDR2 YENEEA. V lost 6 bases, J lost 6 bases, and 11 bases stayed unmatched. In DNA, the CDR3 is TGTGCCAGCAGTTTCCGGGACAGGGGAGGGGTCGAGCAGTACGTC. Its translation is CASSFRDRGGVEQYV.

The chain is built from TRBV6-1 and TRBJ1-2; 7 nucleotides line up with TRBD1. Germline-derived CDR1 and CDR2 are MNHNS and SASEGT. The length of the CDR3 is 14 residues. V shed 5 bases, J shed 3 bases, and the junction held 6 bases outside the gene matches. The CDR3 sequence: CASSLRDRYYGYTF. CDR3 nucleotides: TGTGCCAGCAGTCTCCGGGACAGATACTATGGCTACACCTTC.

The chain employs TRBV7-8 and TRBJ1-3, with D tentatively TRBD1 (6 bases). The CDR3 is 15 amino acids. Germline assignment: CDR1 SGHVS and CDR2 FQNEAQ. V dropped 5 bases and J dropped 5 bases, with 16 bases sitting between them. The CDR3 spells CASSPEGGRRNTIYF. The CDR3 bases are TGTGCCAGCAGCCCGGAGGGGGGTCGGAGAAACACCATATATTTT. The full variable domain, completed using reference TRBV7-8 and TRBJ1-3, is GAGVSQSPRYKVAKRGQDVALRCDPISGHVSLFWYQQALGQGPEFLTYFQNEAQLDKSGLPSDRFFAERPEGSVSTLKIQRTQQEDSAVYLCASSPEGGRRNTIYFGEGSWLTVV.

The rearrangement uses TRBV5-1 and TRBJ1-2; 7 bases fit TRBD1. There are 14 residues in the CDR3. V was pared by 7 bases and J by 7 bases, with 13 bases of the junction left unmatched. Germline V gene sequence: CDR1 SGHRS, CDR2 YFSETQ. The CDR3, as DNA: TGCGCCAGCCGGGGGGACAGTACTGTAGGTGGCTACACCTTC. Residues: CASRGDSTVGGYTF.

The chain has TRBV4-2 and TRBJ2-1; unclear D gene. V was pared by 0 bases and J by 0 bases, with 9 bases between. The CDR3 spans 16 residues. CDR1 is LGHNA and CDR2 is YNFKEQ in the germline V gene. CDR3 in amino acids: CASSQEPLSSYNEQFF. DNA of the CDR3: TGTGCCAGCAGCCAAGAACCCCTGAGCTCCTACAATGAGCAGTTCTTC.

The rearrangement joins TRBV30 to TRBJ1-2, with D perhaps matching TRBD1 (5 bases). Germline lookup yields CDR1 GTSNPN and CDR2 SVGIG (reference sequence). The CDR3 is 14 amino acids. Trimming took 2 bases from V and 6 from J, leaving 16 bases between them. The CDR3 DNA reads TGTGCCTGGAGTAGGAACAGGCGGGCAAATGGCTACACCTTC. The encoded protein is CAWSRNRRANGYTF.

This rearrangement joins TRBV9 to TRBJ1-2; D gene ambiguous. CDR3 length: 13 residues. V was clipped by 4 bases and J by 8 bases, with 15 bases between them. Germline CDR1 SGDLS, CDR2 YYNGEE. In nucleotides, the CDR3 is TGTGCCAGCAGCCTCCAGTGGGTCGGGGGCTACACCTTC. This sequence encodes CASSLQWVGGYTF.

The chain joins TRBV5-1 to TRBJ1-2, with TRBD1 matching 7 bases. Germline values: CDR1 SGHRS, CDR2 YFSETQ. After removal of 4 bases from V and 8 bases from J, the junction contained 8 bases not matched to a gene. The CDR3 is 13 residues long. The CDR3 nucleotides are TGCGCCAGCAGCCCGGACAGGACGGGAGGCTACACCTTC. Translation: CASSPDRTGGYTF.